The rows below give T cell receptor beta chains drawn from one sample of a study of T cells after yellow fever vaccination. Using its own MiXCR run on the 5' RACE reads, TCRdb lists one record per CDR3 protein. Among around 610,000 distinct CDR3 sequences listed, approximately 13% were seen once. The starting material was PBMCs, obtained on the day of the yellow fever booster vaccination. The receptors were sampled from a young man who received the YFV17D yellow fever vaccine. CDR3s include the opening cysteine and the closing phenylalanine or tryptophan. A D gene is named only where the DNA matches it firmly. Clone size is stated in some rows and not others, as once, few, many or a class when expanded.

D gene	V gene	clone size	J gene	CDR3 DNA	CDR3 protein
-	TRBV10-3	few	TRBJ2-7	TGTGCCATCAGTGAAAGCGAGGGCAGCGAGCAGTACTTC	CAISESEGSEQYF
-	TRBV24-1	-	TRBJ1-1	TGCAGTGCAACCAAAGACAGCATGAACACTGAAGCTTTCTTT	CSATKDSMNTEAFF
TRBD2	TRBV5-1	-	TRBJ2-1	TGCGCCAGCAGCTTTACCGGGACTAGCAAGAATGAGCAGTTCTTC	CASSFTGTSKNEQFF
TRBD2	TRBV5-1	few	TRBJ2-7	TGCGCCAGCAGCTTGGTCGTTGGGGGGGCCTACGAGCAGTACTTC	CASSLVVGGAYEQYF
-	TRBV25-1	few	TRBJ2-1	TGTGCCAGCAGTGGGGAAGTAAGCCACTACAATGAGCAGTTCTTC	CASSGEVSHYNEQFF
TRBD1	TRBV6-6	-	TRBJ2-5	TGTGCCGGATCGACAGGGGGCAGGGAGACCCAGTACTTC	CAGSTGGRETQYF
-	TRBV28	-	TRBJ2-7	TGTGCCAGCTCTTGGGCTAGCCTCTACGAGCAGTACTTC	CASSWASLYEQYF
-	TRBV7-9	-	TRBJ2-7	TGTGCCAGCACCCCGGGACGGATTTACGAGCAGTACTTC	CASTPGRIYEQYF
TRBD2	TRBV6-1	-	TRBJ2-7	TGTGCCAGCAGTGTGACTAGCGGGAGCTTCGAGCAGTACTTC	CASSVTSGSFEQYF
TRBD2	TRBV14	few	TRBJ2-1	TGTGCCAGCAGCCAACTGGGACTAGAATACAATGAGCAGTTCTTC	CASSQLGLEYNEQFF
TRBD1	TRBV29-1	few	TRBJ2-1	TGCAGCGTTGATCTCCCGGGACAGCCTTTCAATGAGCAGTTCTTC	CSVDLPGQPFNEQFF
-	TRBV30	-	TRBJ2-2	TGTGCCTGGAGTGTACAGGTGTACACCGGGGAGCTGTTTTTT	CAWSVQVYTGELFF
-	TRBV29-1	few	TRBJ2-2	TGCAGCGTTGATGTTGGTGCCGGGGAGCTGTTTTTT	CSVDVGAGELFF
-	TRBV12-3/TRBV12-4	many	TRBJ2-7	TGTGCCAGCAGTCCGTCGGGGCCCTACGAGCAGTACTTC	CASSPSGPYEQYF
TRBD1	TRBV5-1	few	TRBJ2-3	TGCGCCAGCAGCTGGGGGACAGGGGGCACAGATACGCAGTATTTT	CASSWGTGGTDTQYF
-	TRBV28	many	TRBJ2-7	TGTGCCAGCGGAGTAGGGGAACACGAGCAGTACTTC	CASGVGEHEQYF
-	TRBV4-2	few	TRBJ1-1	TGTGCCAGCAGCCAAGGGCAGACGAACACTGAAGCTTTCTTT	CASSQGQTNTEAFF
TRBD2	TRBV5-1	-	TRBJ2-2	TGCGCCAGCAGCTTGCTTCTAGCGGGAGTAGCTGGGGAGCTGTTTTTT	CASSLLLAGVAGELFF
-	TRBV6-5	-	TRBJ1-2	TGTGCCAGCAGTTACTTTGAGGGGTATGGCTACACCTTC	CASSYFEGYGYTF
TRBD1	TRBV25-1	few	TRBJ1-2	TGTGCCAGCAGTGATCCCGGGACAGTTGGTGGCTACACCTTC	CASSDPGTVGGYTF